This T cell receptor beta chain was captured in a study of T-cell reconstitution after alpha-beta-depleted transplantation in children. CDR3 size: 14 residues. V was clipped by 2 bases and J by 0 bases, with 7 bases between them. CDR1 DFQATT and CDR2 SNEGSKA come from the germline V gene (reference sequence). Preparing the TCRbeta library involved the use of unique molecular identifiers. TCRdb re-called the PCR reads through MiXCR, storing one row per CDR3 protein. The sample consists of 530,000 or so distinct CDR3 sequences, over 25% of them appearing once. Study-wide results and caveats: Alpha-beta T cells present about two months after transplant were reported to originate from several hundred expanded graft clones. Some patients' high day-60 TCRbeta diversity was traced to surviving recipient T cells and thymic progenitors. Newly generated T cells supplied most T-cell counts and diversity one year post-transplant.

This clonotype was observed a handful of times. Its specificity is unknown. The specimen comprised PBMCs, sampled before TCRalphabeta/CD19-depleted stem cell transplant. The chain has TRBV20-1 and TRBJ2-2; D not resolved. This receptor was identified in a boy in the first two years of life with Wiskott-Aldrich syndrome, due to receive a stem cell transplant. CDR3 coding DNA: TGCAGTGCTAGACAGAACCCGAACACCGGGGAGCTGTTTTTT. Its protein is CSARQNPNTGELFF.